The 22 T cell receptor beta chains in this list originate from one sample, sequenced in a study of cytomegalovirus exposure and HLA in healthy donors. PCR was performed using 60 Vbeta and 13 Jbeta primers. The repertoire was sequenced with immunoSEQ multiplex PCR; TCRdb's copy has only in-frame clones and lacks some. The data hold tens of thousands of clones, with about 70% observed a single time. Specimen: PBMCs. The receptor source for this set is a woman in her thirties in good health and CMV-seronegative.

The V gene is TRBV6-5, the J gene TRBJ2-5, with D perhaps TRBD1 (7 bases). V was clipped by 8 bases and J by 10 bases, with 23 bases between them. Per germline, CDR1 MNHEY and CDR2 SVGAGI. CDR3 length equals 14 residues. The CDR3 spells CASENGGGRGDQYF. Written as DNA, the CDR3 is TGTGCCAGCGAAAACGGAGGGGGCCGAGGGGACCAGTACTTC.

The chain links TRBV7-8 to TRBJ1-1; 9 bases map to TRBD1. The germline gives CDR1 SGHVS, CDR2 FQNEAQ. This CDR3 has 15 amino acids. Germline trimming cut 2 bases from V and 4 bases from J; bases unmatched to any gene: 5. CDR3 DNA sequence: TGTGCCAGCAGCTTATGGGACAGGGTAGGCACTGAAGCTTTCTTT. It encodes CASSLWDRVGTEAFF.

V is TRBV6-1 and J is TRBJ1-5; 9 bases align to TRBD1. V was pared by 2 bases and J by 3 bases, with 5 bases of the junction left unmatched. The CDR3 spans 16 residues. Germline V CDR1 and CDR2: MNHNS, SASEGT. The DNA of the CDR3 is TGTGCCAGCAGTGAACCACAGGGGGCCTCCAATCAGCCCCAGCATTTT. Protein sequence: CASSEPQGASNQPQHF.

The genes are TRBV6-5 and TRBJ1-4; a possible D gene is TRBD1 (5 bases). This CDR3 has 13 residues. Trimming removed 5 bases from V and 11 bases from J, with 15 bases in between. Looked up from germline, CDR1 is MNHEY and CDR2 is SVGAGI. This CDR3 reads CASSDGTSPKLFF. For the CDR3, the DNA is TGTGCCAGCAGTGACGGGACTTCACCTAAACTGTTTTTT.

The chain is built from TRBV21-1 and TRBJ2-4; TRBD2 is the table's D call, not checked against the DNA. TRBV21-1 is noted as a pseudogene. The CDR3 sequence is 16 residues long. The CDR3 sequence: CASSKDRGGATSLQYF. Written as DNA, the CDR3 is TGTGCCAGCAGCAAAGATCGCGGGGGGGCGACGTCTCTTCAGTACTTC.

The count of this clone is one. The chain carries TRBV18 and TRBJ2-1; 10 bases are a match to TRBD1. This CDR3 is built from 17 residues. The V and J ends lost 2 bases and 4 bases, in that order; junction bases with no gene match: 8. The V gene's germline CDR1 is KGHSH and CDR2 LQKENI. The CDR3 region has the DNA TGTGCCAGCTCACCATTCGAGGGACAGGGGCTTTACAATGAGCAGTTCTTC. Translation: CASSPFEGQGLYNEQFF.

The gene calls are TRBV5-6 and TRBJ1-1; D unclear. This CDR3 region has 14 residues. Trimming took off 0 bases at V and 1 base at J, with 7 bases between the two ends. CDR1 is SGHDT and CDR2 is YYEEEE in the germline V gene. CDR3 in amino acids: CASSLEAGNTEAFF. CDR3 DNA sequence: TGTGCCAGCAGCTTGGAAGCAGGGAACACTGAAGCTTTCTTT. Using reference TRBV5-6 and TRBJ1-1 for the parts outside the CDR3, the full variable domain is DAGVTQSPTHLIKTRGQQVTLRCSPKSGHDTVSWYQQALGQGPQFIFQYYEEEERQRGNFPDRFSGHQFPNYSSELNVNALLLGDSALYLCASSLEAGNTEAFFGQGTRLTVV.

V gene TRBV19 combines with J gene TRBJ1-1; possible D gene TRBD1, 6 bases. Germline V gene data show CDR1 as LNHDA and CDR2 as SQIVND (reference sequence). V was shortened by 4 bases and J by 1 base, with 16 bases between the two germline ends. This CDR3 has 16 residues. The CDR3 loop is CASSSGRDIRNTEAFF. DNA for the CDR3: TGTGCCAGTAGTAGCGGAAGGGACATTAGGAACACTGAAGCTTTCTTT.

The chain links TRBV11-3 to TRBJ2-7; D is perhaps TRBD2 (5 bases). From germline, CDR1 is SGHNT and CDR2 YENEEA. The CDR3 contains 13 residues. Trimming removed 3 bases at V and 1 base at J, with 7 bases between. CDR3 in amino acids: CASSFGVSYEQYF. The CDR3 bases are TGTGCCAGCAGCTTCGGGGTTTCCTACGAGCAGTACTTC.

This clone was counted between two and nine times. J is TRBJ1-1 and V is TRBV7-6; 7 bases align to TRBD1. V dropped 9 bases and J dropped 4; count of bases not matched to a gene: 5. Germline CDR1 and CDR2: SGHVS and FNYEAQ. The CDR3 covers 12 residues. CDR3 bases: TGTGCCAGACGTGAGGGGGCCACTGAAGCTTTCTTT. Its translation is CARREGATEAFF.

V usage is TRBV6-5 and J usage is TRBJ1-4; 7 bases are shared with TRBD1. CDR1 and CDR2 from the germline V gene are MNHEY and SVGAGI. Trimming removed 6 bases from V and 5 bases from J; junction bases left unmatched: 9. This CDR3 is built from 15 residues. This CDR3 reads CASSLGTVRNEKLFF. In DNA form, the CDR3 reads TGTGCCAGCAGCCTCGGGACAGTGCGGAATGAAAAACTGTTTTTT.

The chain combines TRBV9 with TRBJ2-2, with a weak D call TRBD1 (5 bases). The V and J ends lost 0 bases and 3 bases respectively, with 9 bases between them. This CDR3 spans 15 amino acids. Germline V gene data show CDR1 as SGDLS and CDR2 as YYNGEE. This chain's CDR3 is CASSVVGADTGELFF. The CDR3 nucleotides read TGTGCCAGCAGCGTAGTAGGGGCGGACACCGGGGAGCTGTTTTTT.

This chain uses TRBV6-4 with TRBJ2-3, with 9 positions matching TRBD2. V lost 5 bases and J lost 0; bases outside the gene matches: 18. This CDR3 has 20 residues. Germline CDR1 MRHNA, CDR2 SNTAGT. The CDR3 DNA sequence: TGTGCCAGCAGTAAACCCCGTTCAGCGGGGGGACCCTCTAGCACAGATACGCAGTATTTT. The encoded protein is CASSKPRSAGGPSSTDTQYF.

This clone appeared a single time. Here the CDR3 DNA reads TGTGCCAGCAGCTCCCAGGGTTATCCACAAGAGACCCAGTACTTC. It encodes CASSSQGYPQETQYF. V gene TRBV7-2 combines with J gene TRBJ2-5; maybe TRBD1 (5 bases). Germline V gene data show CDR1 as SGHTA and CDR2 as FQGNSA. V lost 4 bases and J lost 2, with 14 bases in between. The CDR3 consists of 15 residues. The whole variable domain, filled in from reference TRBV7-2 and TRBJ2-5, reads GAGVSQSPSNKVTEKGKDVELRCDPISGHTALYWYRQSLGQGLEFLIYFQGNSAPDKSGLPSDRFSAERTGGSVSTLTIQRTQQEDSAVYLCASSSQGYPQETQYFGPGTRLLVL.

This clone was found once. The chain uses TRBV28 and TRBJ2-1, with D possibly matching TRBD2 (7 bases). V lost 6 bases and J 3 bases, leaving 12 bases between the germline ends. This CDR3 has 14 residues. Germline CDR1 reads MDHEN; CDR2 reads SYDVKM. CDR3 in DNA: TGTGCCAGCAGCCGCGGGGGCGACTACAATGAGCAGTTCTTC. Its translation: CASSRGGDYNEQFF.

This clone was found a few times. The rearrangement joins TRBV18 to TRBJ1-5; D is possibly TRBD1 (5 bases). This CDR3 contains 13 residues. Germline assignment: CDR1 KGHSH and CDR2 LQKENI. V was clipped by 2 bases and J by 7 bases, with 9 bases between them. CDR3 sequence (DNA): TGTGCCAGCTCACCAGCGGGGGACCAGCCCCAGCATTTT. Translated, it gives CASSPAGDQPQHF.

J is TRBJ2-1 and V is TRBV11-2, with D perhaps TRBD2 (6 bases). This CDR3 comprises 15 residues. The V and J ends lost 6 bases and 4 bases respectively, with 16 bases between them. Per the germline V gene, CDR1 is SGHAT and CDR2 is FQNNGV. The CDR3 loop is CASRSGGQTYNEQFF. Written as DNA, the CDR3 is TGTGCCAGCAGGTCCGGAGGGCAGACTTACAATGAGCAGTTCTTC.

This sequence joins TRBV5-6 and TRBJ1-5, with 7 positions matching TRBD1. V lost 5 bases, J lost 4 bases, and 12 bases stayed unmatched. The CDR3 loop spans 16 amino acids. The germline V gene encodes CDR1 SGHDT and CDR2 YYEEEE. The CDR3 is CASSRFTGQPNQPQHF. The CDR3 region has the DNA TGTGCCAGCAGTCGATTCACGGGACAGCCTAATCAGCCCCAGCATTTT.

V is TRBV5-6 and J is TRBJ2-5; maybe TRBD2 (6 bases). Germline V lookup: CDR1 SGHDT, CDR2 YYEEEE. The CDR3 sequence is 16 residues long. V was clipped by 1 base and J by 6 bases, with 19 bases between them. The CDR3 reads CASSLYPGWGRQTQYF. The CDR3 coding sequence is TGTGCCAGCAGCTTGTACCCGGGGTGGGGGAGGCAGACCCAGTACTTC.

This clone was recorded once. CDR3 coding DNA: TGTGCCAGCAGCCCCGGGACTTTCCAAGAGACCCAGTACTTC. Translation: CASSPGTFQETQYF. The chain is built from TRBV5-4 and TRBJ2-5; tentative D call: TRBD2 (6 bases). The germline CDR1 and CDR2 sequences are SGHNT and YYREEE (reference sequence). CDR3 length: 14 amino acids. V lost 4 bases and J 1 base, leaving 11 bases between the germline ends.

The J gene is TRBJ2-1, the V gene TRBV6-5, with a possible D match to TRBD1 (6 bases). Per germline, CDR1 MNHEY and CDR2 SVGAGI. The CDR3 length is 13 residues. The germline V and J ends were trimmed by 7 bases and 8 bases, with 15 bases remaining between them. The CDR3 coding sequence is TGTGCCAGCAAGAGGGGGTCCCAGGATGAGCAGTTCTTC. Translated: CASKRGSQDEQFF.

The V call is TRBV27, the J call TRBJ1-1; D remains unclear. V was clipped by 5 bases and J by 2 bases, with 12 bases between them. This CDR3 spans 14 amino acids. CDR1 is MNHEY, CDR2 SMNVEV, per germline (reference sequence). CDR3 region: CASSPPGPNTEAFF. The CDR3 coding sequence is TGTGCCAGCAGTCCCCCGGGTCCTAACACTGAAGCTTTCTTT.